These T cell receptor beta chains were read from a single sample in a study of blood T cell repertoires in COVID-19. Sequencing was performed with immunoSEQ multiplex PCR; in TCRdb, only in-frame clones are kept and a portion is missing. This table holds 150,000 or so clones, roughly 80% found once. Sequencing was carried out using peripheral blood. The receptors stem from a woman in her sixties or seventies with acute or convalescent COVID-19. The CDR3 runs from the conserved cysteine through the conserved F or W. The D gene is left open where the match is weak. Clone size appears in some rows only: once, few, many, or a class for an expanded clone.

CSVDQGTDTQYF TGCAGCGTTGACCAGGGCACAGATACGCAGTATTTT once TRBJ2-3 - TRBV29-1
CASSTGGIFSGNTIYF TGTGCCAGCAGCACCGGAGGCATTTTCTCTGGAAACACCATATATTTT - TRBJ1-3 - TRBV7-2
CASRARGNEQFF TGTGCCAGCAGAGCTAGGGGTAATGAGCAGTTCTTC - TRBJ2-1 - TRBV3-1/TRBV3-2
CATSDYGAGGSYNEQFF TGTGCCACCAGTGATTACGGGGCGGGGGGCTCCTACAATGAGCAGTTCTTC - TRBJ2-1 TRBD2 TRBV24-1
CASSPRDRGGYEQYF TGTGCCAGTAGTCCCCGGGACAGGGGAGGATACGAGCAGTACTTC - TRBJ2-7 TRBD1 TRBV19
CASINYNEQFF TGTGCCAGCATCAACTACAATGAGCAGTTCTTC - TRBJ2-1 - TRBV28
CASSFLDSQDEQFF TGTGCCAGCAGTTTTCTGGACAGTCAGGATGAGCAGTTCTTC - TRBJ2-1 - TRBV28
CASSQVSAGTGGTQYF TGTGCCAGCAGCCAAGTGTCCGCAGGCACGGGGGGGACCCAGTACTTC - TRBJ2-5 TRBD2 TRBV3-1/TRBV3-2
CASRAISEAFF TGTGCCAGCAGGGCAATCTCAGAAGCTTTCTTT - TRBJ1-1 - TRBV2
CASSLMDRKFF TGTGCCAGCAGTTTGATGGACAGGAAGTTCTTC - TRBJ2-1 TRBD1 TRBV27
CASSQGTSGRWGEQYF TGTGCCAGCAGCCAAGGGACTAGCGGGAGATGGGGCGAGCAGTACTTC - TRBJ2-7 TRBD2 TRBV3-1/TRBV3-2
CASSSEGQPYFSGNTIYF TGTGCCAGCAGTTCCGAGGGACAGCCGTACTTCTCTGGAAACACCATATATTTT - TRBJ1-3 TRBD1 TRBV28
CASSSTGPAFF TGTGCCAGCAGTTCCACAGGGCCAGCTTTCTTT - TRBJ1-1 - TRBV6-5
CASYPTTGLNYEQYF TGTGCCAGCTACCCTACTACCGGACTAAACTACGAGCAGTACTTC - TRBJ2-7 - TRBV2
CASSLQGGGYTF TGCGCCAGCAGCTTGCAGGGTGGCGGCTACACCTTC - TRBJ1-2 - TRBV5-1
CASSYLGGNSPLHF TGTGCCAGCAGTTACCTCGGGGGGAATTCACCCCTCCACTTT - TRBJ1-6 - TRBV6-5
CASSQDRGTGNEKLFF TGTGCCAGCAGCCAAGATAGGGGGACAGGGAATGAAAAACTGTTTTTT - TRBJ1-4 TRBD1 TRBV3-1/TRBV3-2
CASSSSKGQGEYYGYTF TGTGCCAGCAGTAGTAGCAAGGGACAGGGGGAATACTATGGCTACACCTTC - TRBJ1-2 TRBD1 TRBV28
CAISAGQGTSYEAFF TGTGCCATCAGTGCAGGACAGGGCACATCCTATGAAGCTTTCTTT once TRBJ1-1 TRBD1 TRBV10-3
CAISESFGAGDTDTQYF TGTGCCATCAGTGAGTCCTTTGGAGCGGGGGACACAGATACGCAGTATTTT - TRBJ2-3 TRBD2 TRBV10-3
CSVVWAGGYTF TGCAGCGTTGTTTGGGCGGGCGGCTACACCTTC few TRBJ1-2 - TRBV29-1
CAISRRDREGEQYF TGTGCCATCAGTCGTCGGGACAGGGAAGGCGAGCAGTACTTC - TRBJ2-7 TRBD1 TRBV10-3
CASSRTGGGYGYTF TGTGCCAGCAGCCGGACAGGGGGAGGCTATGGCTACACCTTC - TRBJ1-2 TRBD1 TRBV6-5
CASSPLPLEGIEHEQYF TGTGCCAGCAGCCCTCTTCCCCTAGAGGGAATAGAACACGAGCAGTACTTC - TRBJ2-7 - TRBV3-1/TRBV3-2
CAWKTSGTAKNIQYF TGTGCCTGGAAGACTAGCGGGACAGCCAAAAACATTCAGTACTTC - TRBJ2-4 TRBD2 TRBV30
CASSVFNQPQHF TGTGCCAGCAGTGTCTTTAATCAGCCCCAGCATTTT - TRBJ1-5 - TRBV2
CASKEGARRGYTF TGTGCCAGCAAAGAGGGGGCGCGGCGGGGCTACACCTTC once TRBJ1-2 TRBD1 TRBV19
CASSLLAGGKNTGELFF TGTGCCAGCAGCCTTCTCGCGGGAGGTAAAAACACCGGGGAGCTGTTTTTT - TRBJ2-2 TRBD2 TRBV3-1/TRBV3-2
CASSLTSGNTEAFF TGTGCCAGCAGCCTCACCAGCGGGAACACTGAAGCTTTCTTT once TRBJ1-1 - TRBV11-3
CAWSGPTSGRREQFF TGTGCCTGGAGTGGCCCGACTAGCGGGAGACGTGAGCAGTTCTTC - TRBJ2-1 TRBD2 TRBV30
CASSPDQDYGYTF TGTGCCAGCTCCCCCGACCAGGACTATGGCTACACCTTC - TRBJ1-2 - TRBV18
CASSFTLADGETQYF TGTGCCAGCAGTTTCACCCTAGCGGATGGGGAGACCCAGTACTTC few TRBJ2-5 TRBD2 TRBV28
CASSQRLAGGLYEQYF TGTGCCAGCAGCCAGAGACTAGCGGGAGGTCTTTACGAGCAGTACTTC - TRBJ2-7 TRBD2 TRBV9
CASGGQGSPLHF TGTGCCAGCGGTGGACAGGGATCACCCCTCCACTTT - TRBJ1-6 TRBD1 TRBV28
CASSRGTGGNYGYTF TGCGCCAGCAGCCGGGGGACAGGGGGCAACTATGGCTACACCTTC - TRBJ1-2 TRBD1 TRBV4-3
CASSSTGGLGETQYF TGTGCCAGCAGCTCGACCGGAGGGTTGGGAGAGACCCAGTACTTC - TRBJ2-5 - TRBV11-3
CADVEPTGKDYEQYF TGTGCCGACGTGGAACCTACAGGGAAAGACTACGAGCAGTACTTC - TRBJ2-7 - TRBV19
CASSWDTTNTEAFF TGTGCCAGCAGCTGGGACACGACGAACACTGAAGCTTTCTTT once TRBJ1-1 - TRBV28
CASRDTGGSEKLFF TGTGCCAGCAGGGATACTGGGGGGAGTGAAAAACTGTTTTTT - TRBJ1-4 - TRBV3-1/TRBV3-2
CASILGIDRAIGNQPQHF TGTGCCAGCATTCTGGGGATTGACAGGGCCATAGGCAATCAGCCCCAGCATTTT - TRBJ1-5 TRBD1 TRBV28
CASSPSARGSTYF TGTGCCAGCAGTCCTTCGGCGCGAGGTAGTACGTACTTC - TRBJ2-7 - TRBV28
CASSDNRAGNTEAFF TGTGCCAGCAGTGATAACAGGGCGGGGAACACTGAAGCTTTCTTT - TRBJ1-1 - TRBV25-1
CASHPTVVVREKLFF TGTGCCAGCCATCCCACAGTTGTGGTCCGTGAAAAACTGTTTTTT - TRBJ1-4 - TRBV6-9
CASSSPRAGNTEAFF TGTGCCAGCAGTTCCCCCAGGGCTGGTAACACTGAAGCTTTCTTT - TRBJ1-1 - TRBV6-2/TRBV6-3
CASSIEIRVPEAFF TGTGCCAGTAGTATAGAGATTCGGGTTCCTGAAGCTTTCTTT - TRBJ1-1 - TRBV19
CASGIRVYFNEQFF TGTGCTAGTGGTATCCGGGTCTACTTCAATGAGCAGTTCTTC - TRBJ2-1 - TRBV12-5
CASSEGGTNEQYF TGTGCCAGCAGTGAAGGGGGGACGAACGAGCAGTACTTC once TRBJ2-7 - TRBV25-1
CASTASSGLNTEAFF TGTGCCAGCACCGCAAGCAGCGGGCTGAACACTGAAGCTTTCTTT - TRBJ1-1 - TRBV11-2
CASTPGTSGDTQYF TGTGCCAGCACCCCCGGGACATCAGGAGATACGCAGTATTTT - TRBJ2-3 - TRBV7-9
CASNKLTKKTGELFF TGTGCCAGCAATAAACTGACAAAGAAAACCGGGGAGCTGTTTTTT - TRBJ2-2 - TRBV6-5
CASSFGGGYGYTF TGTGCCAGCAGTTTTGGGGGCGGTTATGGCTACACCTTC - TRBJ1-2 - TRBV28
CASSLIAGGGEQYF TGTGCCAGCAGTTTAATAGCGGGAGGGGGAGAGCAGTACTTC - TRBJ2-7 TRBD2 TRBV28
CASLGQKNSPLHF TGTGCCAGCCTGGGACAGAAAAATTCACCCCTCCACTTT - TRBJ1-6 TRBD1 TRBV19
CASSPPAVGGNNEQFF TGTGCCAGCAGCCCACCGGCCGTGGGAGGGAACAATGAGCAGTTCTTC - TRBJ2-1 TRBD2 TRBV7-9
CASSPGQGNQPQHF TGTGCCAGCTCACCAGGGCAGGGCAATCAGCCCCAGCATTTT - TRBJ1-5 - TRBV18
CASREGGSPLHF TGTGCCAGCCGGGAGGGCGGGTCACCCCTCCACTTT - TRBJ1-6 - TRBV6-5